This T cell receptor (beta chain) is drawn from a study of cytomegalovirus exposure and HLA in healthy donors. The CDR3 sequence is 13 residues long. With 60 Vbeta and 13 Jbeta primers, the PCR was carried out. The data were produced by immunoSEQ multiplex PCR, yet TCRdb's version contains in-frame clones alone and is incomplete. The sample has over 100,000 clones, and its top ten clones hold over 1.5%. V is TRBV12-1 and J is TRBJ2-7; the DNA was not compared with TRBD2, the D call given in the table. TRBV12-1 is a pseudogene. The source is a middle-aged woman in good health and CMV-seropositive. The material sequenced was PBMCs. The CDR3 loop reads CASSFVEVYEQYF. The CDR3 nucleotides read TGTGCCAGCAGCTTTGTGGAGGTCTACGAGCAGTACTTC.